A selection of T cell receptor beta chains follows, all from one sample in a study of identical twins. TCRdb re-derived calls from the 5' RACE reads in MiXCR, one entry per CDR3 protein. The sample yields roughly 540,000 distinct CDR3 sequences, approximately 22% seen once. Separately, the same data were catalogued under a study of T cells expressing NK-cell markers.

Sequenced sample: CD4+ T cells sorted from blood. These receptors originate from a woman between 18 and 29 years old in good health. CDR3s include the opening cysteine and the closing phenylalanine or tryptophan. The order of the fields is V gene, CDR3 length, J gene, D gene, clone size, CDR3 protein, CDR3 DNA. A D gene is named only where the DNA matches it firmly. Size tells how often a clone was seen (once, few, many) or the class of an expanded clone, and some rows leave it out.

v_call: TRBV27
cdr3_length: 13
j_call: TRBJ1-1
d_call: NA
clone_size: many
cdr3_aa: CASIGDMNTEAFF
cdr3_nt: TGTGCCAGCATTGGGGACATGAACACTGAAGCTTTCTTT

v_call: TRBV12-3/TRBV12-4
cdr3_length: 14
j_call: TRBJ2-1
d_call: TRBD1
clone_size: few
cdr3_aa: CASSGQGGYNEQFF
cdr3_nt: TGTGCCAGCAGCGGACAGGGGGGCTACAATGAGCAGTTCTTC

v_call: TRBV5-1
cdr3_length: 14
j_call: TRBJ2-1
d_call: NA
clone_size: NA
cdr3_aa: CASQRGGPVDEQFF
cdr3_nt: TGCGCCTCCCAAAGGGGGGGGCCGGTGGATGAGCAGTTCTTC

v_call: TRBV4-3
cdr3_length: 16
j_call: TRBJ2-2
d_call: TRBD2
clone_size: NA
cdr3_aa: CASSQVPAGGSGELFF
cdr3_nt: TGCGCCAGCAGCCAAGTTCCAGCGGGAGGATCCGGGGAGCTGTTTTTT

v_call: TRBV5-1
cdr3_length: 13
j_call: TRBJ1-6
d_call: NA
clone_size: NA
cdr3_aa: CASRTEDNSPLHF
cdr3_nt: TGCGCCAGCCGGACAGAGGATAATTCACCCCTCCACTTT

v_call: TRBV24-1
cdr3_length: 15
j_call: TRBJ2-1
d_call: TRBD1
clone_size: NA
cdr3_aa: CATSDSRQGENEQFF
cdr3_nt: TGTGCCACCAGTGATTCCCGACAGGGGGAGAATGAGCAGTTCTTC

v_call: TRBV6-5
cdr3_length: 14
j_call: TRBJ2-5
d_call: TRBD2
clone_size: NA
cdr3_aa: CASSTSGGPETQYF
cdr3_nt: TGTGCCAGCAGTACCTCGGGGGGGCCTGAGACCCAGTACTTC

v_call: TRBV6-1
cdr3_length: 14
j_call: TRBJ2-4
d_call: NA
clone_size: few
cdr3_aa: CASSEGRYKNIQYF
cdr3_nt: TGTGCCAGCAGTGAAGGGAGGTACAAGAACATTCAGTACTTC

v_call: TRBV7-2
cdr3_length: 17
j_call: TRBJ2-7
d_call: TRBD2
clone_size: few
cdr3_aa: CASSLREGSGTSYEQYF
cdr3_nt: TGTGCCAGCAGCTTACGGGAGGGGAGCGGGACCTCCTACGAGCAGTACTTC

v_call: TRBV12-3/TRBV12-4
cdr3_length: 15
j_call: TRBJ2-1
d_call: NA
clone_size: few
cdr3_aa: CASSFPRVSYNEQFF
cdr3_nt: TGTGCCAGCAGTTTCCCCAGGGTCTCCTACAATGAGCAGTTCTTC

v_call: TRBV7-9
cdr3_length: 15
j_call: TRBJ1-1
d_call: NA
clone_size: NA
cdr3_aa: CASSLGSGRWAEAFF
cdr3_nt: TGTGCCAGCAGCTTAGGCTCAGGGAGATGGGCTGAAGCTTTCTTT

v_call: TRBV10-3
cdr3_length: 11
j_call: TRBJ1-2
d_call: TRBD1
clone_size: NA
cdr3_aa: CATGRGQGYTF
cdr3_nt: TGTGCCACCGGCAGGGGGCAAGGCTACACCTTC

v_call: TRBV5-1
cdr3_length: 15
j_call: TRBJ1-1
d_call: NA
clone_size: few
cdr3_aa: CASSPLGAGHTEAFF
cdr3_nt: TGCGCCAGCAGCCCTCTGGGCGCAGGGCACACTGAAGCTTTCTTT

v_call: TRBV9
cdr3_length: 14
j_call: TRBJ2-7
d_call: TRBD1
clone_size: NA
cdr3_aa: CASSYEQGALEQYF
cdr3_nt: TGTGCCAGCAGCTACGAACAGGGGGCTCTGGAGCAGTACTTC

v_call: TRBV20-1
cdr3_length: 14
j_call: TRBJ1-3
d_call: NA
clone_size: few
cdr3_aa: CSAPGDSSGNTIYF
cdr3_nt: TGCAGTGCTCCCGGGGATTCATCCGGAAACACCATATATTTT

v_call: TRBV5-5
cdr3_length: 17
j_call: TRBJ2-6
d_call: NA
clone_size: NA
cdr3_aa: CASSFFIRDSGANVLTF
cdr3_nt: TGTGCCAGCAGCTTTTTTATCCGGGACTCTGGGGCCAACGTCCTGACTTTC

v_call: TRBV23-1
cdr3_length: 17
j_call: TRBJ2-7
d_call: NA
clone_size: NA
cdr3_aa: CASSQSAPPEGEYEQYF
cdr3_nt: TGCGCCAGCAGTCAATCTGCCCCGCCGGAGGGTGAATACGAGCAGTACTTC

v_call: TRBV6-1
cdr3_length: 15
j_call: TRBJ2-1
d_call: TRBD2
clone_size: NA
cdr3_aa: CAPEVVREGHNEQFF
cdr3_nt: TGTGCCCCGGAGGTGGTGCGGGAGGGCCACAATGAGCAGTTCTTC

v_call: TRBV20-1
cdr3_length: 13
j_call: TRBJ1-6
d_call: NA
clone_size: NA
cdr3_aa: CSARWQVNSPLHF
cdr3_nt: TGCAGTGCTAGGTGGCAAGTTAATTCACCCCTCCACTTT

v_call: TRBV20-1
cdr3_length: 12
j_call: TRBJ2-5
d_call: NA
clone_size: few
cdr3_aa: CSARRVSDSQYF
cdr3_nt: TGCAGTGCTAGGAGGGTTAGTGATTCCCAGTACTTC

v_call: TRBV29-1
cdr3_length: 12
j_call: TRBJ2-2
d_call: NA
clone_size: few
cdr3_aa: CSVGIPGGELFF
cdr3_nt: TGCAGCGTTGGGATCCCTGGGGGGGAGCTGTTTTTT

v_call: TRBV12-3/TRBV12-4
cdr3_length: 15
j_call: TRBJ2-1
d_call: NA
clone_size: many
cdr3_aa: CASSRQGRTYNEQFF
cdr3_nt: TGTGCCAGCAGCCGGCAGGGGCGGACCTACAATGAGCAGTTCTTC

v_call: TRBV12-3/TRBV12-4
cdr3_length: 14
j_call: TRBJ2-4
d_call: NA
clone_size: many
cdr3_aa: CASSLSGAKNIQYF
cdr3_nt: TGTGCCAGCAGTCTTTCAGGAGCCAAAAACATTCAGTACTTC

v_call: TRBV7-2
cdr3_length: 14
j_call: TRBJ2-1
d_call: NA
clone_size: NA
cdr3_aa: CASSPGSPGDEQFF
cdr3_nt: TGTGCCAGCAGCCCAGGGTCCCCGGGCGATGAGCAGTTCTTC